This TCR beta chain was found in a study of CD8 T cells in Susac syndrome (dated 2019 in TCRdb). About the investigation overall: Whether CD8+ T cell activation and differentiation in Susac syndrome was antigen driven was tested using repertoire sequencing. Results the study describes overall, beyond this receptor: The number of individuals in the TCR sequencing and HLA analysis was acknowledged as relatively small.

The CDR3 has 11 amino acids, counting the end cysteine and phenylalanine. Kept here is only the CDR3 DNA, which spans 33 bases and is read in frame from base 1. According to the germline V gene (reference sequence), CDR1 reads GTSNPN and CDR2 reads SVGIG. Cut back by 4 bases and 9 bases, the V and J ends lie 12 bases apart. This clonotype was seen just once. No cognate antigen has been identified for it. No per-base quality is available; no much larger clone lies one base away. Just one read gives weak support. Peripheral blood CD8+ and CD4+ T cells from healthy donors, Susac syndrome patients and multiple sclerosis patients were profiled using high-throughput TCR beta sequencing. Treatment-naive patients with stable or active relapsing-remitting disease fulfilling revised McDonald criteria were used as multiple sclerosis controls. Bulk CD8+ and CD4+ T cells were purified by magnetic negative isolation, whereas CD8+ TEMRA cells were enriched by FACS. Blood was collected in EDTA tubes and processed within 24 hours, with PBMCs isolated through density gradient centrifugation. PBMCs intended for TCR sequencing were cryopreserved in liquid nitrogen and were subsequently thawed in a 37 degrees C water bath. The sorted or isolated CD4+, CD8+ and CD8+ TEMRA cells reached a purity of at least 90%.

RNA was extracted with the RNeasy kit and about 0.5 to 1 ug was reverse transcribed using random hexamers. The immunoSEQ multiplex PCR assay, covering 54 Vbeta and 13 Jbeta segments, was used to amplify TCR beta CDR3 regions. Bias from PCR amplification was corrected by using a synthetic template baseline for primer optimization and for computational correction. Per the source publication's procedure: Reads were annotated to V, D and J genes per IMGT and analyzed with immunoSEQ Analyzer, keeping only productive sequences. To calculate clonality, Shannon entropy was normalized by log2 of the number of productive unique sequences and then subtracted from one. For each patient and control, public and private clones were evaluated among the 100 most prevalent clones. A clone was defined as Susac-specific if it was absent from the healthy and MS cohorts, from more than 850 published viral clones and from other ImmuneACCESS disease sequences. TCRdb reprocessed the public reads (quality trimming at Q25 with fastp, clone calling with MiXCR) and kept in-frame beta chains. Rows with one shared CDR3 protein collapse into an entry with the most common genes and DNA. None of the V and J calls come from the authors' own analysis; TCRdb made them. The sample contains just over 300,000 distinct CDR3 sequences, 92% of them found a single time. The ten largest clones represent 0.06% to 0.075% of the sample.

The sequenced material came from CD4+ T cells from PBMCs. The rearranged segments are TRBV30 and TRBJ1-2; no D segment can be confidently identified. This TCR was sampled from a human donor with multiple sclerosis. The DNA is TGTGCCTGGAAAGGCGGCGCCAGCTACACCTTC. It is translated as CAWKGGASYTF.